This TCR beta chain was observed in a study of T cell changes during pregnancy in multiple sclerosis. Clones were sequenced by immunoSEQ multiplex PCR, and TCRdb holds only the in-frame ones, with some missing. Here the sample spans under 50,000 clones, 92% being singletons. The germline V gene has CDR1 LNHNV and CDR2 YYDKDF (reference sequence). The CDR3 runs 13 residues. V was pared by 4 bases and J by 7 bases, with 6 bases of the junction left unmatched. Only a few counts were recorded for this clone. The rearrangement joins TRBV15 to TRBJ2-7; 8 nucleotides match TRBD1. This receptor was taken from a female donor with multiple sclerosis, enrolled in a pregnancy study. The specimen was CD8+ T cells from peripheral blood mononuclear cells, collected in the third trimester of pregnancy. The CDR3 region is CATSTGDRPEQYF. CDR3 DNA sequence: TGTGCCACCAGCACAGGGGACAGGCCTGAGCAGTACTTC.